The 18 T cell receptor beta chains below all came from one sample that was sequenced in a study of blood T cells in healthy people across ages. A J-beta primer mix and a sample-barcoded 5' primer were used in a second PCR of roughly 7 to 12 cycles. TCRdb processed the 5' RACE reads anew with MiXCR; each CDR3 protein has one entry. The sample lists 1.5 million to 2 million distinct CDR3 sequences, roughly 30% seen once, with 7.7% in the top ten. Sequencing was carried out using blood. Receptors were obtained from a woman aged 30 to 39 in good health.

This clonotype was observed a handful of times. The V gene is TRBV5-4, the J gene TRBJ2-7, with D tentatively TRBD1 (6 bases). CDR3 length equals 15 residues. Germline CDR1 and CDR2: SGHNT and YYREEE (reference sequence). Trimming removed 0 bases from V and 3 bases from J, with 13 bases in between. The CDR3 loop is CASSLDKGECYEQYF. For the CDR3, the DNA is TGTGCCAGCAGCTTGGACAAGGGGGAGTGCTACGAGCAGTACTTC.

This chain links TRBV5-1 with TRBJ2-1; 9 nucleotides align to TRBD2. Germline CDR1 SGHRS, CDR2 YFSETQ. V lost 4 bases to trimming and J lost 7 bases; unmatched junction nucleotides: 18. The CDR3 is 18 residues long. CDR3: CASSARAGAGGLVNEQFF. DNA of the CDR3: TGCGCCAGCAGCGCCCGAGCGGGAGCGGGGGGCCTGGTTAATGAGCAGTTCTTC.

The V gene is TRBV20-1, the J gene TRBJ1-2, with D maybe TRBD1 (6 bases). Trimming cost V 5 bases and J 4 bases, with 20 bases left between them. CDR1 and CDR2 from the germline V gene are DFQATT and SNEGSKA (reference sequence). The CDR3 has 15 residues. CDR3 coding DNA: TGCAGTGCTCAGCGGGGGGGGCCGGAGGGCTATGGCTACACCTTC. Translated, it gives CSAQRGGPEGYGYTF.

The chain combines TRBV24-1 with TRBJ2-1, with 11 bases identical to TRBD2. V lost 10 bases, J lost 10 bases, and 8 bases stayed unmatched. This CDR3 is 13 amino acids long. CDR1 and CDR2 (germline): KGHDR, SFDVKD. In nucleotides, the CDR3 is TGTGCCACGAGCCCCGGGACTAGCGGCGAGCAGTTCTTC. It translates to CATSPGTSGEQFF.

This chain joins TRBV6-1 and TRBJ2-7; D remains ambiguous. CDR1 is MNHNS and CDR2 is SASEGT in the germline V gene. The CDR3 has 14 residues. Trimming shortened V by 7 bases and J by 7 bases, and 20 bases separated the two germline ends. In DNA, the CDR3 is TGTGCCAGCATCCTCGCGGACCCTGAAATGGAGCAGTACTTC. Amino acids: CASILADPEMEQYF.

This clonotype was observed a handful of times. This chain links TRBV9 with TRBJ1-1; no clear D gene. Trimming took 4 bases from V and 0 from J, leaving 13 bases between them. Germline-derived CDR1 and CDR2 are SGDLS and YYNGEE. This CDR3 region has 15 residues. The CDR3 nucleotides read TGTGCCAGCAGCCCTTCCAACAGCATGAACACTGAAGCTTTCTTT. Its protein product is CASSPSNSMNTEAFF. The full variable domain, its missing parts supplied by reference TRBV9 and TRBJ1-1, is DSGVTQTPKHLITATGQRVTLRCSPRSGDLSVYWYQQSLDQGLQFLIQYYNGEERAKGNILERFSAQQFPDLHSELNLSSLELGDSALYFCASSPSNSMNTEAFFGQGTRLTVV.

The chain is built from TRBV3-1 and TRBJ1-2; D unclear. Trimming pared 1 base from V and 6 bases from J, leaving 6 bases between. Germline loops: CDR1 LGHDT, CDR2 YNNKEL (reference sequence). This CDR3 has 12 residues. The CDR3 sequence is CASSQGTDGYTF. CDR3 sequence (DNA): TGTGCCAGCAGCCAAGGGACGGATGGCTACACCTTC. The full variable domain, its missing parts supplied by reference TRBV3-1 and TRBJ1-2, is DTAVSQTPKYLVTQMGNDKSIKCEQNLGHDTMYWYKQDSKKFLKIMFSYNNKELIINETVPNRFSPKSPDKAHLNLHINSLELGDSAVYFCASSQGTDGYTFGSGTRLTVV.

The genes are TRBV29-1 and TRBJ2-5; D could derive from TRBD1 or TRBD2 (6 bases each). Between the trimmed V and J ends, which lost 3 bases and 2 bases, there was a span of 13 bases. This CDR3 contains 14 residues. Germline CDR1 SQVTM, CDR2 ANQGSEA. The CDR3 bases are TGCAGCGTTGACGAAGGGGGGTGGCAAGAGACCCAGTACTTC. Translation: CSVDEGGWQETQYF. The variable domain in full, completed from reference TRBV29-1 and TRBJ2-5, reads SAVISQKPSRDICQRGTSLTIQCQVDSQVTMMFWYRQQPGQSLTLIATANQGSEATYESGFVIDKFPISRPNLTFSTLTVSNMSPEDSSIYLCSVDEGGWQETQYFGPGTRLLVL.

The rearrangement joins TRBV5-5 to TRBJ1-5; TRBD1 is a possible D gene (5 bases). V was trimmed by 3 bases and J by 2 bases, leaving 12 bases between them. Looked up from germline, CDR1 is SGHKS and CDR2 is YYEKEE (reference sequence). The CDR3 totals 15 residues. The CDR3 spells CASSWGRDGNQPQHF. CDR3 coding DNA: TGTGCCAGCAGCTGGGGAAGGGACGGCAATCAGCCCCAGCATTTT.

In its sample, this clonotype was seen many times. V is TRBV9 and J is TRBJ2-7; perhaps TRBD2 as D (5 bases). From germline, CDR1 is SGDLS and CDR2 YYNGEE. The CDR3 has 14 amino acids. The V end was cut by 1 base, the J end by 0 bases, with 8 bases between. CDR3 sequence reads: CASSVRESSYEQYF. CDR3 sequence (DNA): TGTGCCAGCAGCGTACGGGAATCCTCCTACGAGCAGTACTTC.

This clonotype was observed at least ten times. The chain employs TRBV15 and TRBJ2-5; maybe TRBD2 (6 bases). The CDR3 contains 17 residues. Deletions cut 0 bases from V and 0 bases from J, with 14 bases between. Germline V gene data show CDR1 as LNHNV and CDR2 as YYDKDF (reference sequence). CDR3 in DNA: TGTGCCACCAGCAGAGACTCCCGGGACTTGTACCAAGAGACCCAGTACTTC. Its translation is CATSRDSRDLYQETQYF.

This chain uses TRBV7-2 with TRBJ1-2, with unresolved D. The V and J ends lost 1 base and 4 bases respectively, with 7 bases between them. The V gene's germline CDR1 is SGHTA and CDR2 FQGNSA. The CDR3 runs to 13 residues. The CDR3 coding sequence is TGTGCCAGCAGCTTAGATTTCGTCTATGGCTACACCTTC. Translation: CASSLDFVYGYTF.

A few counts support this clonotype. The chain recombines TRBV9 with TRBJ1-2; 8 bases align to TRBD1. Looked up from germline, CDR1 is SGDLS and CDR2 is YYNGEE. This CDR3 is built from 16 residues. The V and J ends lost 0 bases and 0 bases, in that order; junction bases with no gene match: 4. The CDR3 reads CASSVAMGQANYGYTF. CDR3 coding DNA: TGTGCCAGCAGCGTAGCTATGGGACAGGCTAACTATGGCTACACCTTC.

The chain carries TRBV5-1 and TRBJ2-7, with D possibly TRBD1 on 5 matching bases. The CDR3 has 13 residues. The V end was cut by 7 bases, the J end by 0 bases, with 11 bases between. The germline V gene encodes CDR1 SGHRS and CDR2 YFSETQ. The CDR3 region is CASGASSSYEQYF. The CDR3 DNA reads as TGCGCCAGCGGGGCAAGTAGCTCCTACGAGCAGTACTTC.

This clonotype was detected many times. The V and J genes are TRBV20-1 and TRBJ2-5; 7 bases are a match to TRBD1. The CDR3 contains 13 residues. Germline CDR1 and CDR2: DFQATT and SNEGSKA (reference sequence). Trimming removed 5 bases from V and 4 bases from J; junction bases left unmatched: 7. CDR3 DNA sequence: TGCAGTGCTCCAGGGGGTATACGAGAGACCCAGTACTTC. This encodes CSAPGGIRETQYF.

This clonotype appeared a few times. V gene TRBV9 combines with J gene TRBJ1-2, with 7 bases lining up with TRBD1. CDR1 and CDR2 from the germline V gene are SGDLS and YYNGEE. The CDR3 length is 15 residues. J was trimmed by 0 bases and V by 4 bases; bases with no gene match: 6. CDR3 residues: CASSSQGKSNYGYTF. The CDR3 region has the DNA TGTGCCAGCAGCTCACAGGGGAAGTCTAACTATGGCTACACCTTC.

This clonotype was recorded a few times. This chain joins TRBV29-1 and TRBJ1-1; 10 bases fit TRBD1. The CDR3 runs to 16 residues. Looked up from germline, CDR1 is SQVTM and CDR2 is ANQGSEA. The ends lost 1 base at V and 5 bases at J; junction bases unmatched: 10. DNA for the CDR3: TGCAGCGTTGAAGTACGTGGACAGGGGGGTATGACTGAAGCTTTCTTT. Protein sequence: CSVEVRGQGGMTEAFF.

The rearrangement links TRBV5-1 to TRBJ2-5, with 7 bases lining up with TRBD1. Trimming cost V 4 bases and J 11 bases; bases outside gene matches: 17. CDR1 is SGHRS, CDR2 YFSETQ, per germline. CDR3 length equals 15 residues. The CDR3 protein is CASSKDGTEYNEQYF. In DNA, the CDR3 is TGCGCCAGCAGCAAAGACGGGACAGAGTACAATGAGCAGTACTTC.